The 17 T cell receptor beta chains below come from one sample, sequenced in a study of vaccination and CD4 T cells after COVID-19. The study sequenced cultured CD4+ T cell DNA using the Oncomine TCR Beta short-read assay. TCRdb analysed the PCR reads with MiXCR anew, one entry per CDR3 protein. The data contain under 11,000 distinct CDR3 sequences, 45% to 70% of them singletons. As to treatment: approximately 9-day PBMC culture with coronavirus spike peptide pools or control peptides (ViraFEST assay). What these receptors recognize is not known. The sample comprised CD4+ T cells from blood, cultured in vitro. These receptor sequences come from a human donor who had recovered from COVID-19.

The gene calls are TRBV11-3 and TRBJ1-3; no reliable D call. The CDR3 is 16 residues long. CDR1 is SGHNT and CDR2 is YENEEA in the germline V gene. The V end lost 5 bases, the J end lost 2 bases, and 16 bases lay between the germline ends. The CDR3 here is CASSPQPGSAGNTIYF. Here the CDR3 DNA reads TGTGCCAGCAGCCCCCAGCCGGGATCAGCTGGAAACACCATATATTTT.

This sequence joins TRBV11-2 and TRBJ2-5; possibly TRBD1 for D (5 bases). The CDR3 length is 15 residues. Germline V lookup: CDR1 SGHAT, CDR2 FQNNGV. Trimming removed 4 bases at V and 5 bases at J, with 17 bases between. Written as DNA, the CDR3 is TGTGCCAGCAGCTGGGAAGGGGCAAGGCGGGAGACCCAGTACTTC. As protein: CASSWEGARRETQYF.

The rearrangement links TRBV10-3 to TRBJ1-6; TRBD1 matches 10 bases. This CDR3 is built from 15 residues. Germline values: CDR1 ENHRY, CDR2 SYGVKD. V dropped 6 bases and J dropped 7; count of bases not matched to a gene: 6. The CDR3 protein is CAIRPTGGYNSPLHF. CDR3 nucleotides: TGTGCCATCAGGCCGACAGGGGGCTACAATTCACCCCTCCACTTT.

V and J are TRBV3-1 and TRBJ2-1; 7 bases are shared with TRBD1. The ends lost 1 base at V and 9 bases at J; junction bases unmatched: 12. Germline-derived CDR1 and CDR2 are LGHDT and YNNKEL (reference sequence). The CDR3 is 16 residues long. This CDR3 is CASSQVPRLGGGEQFF. The CDR3 nucleotides are TGTGCCAGCAGCCAAGTACCTCGCCTAGGGGGCGGTGAGCAGTTCTTC.

The rearrangement uses TRBV5-1 and TRBJ2-6, with D unclear. The CDR3 is 14 amino acids. Trimming pared 3 bases from V and 1 base from J, leaving 5 bases between. Germline lookup yields CDR1 SGHRS and CDR2 YFSETQ. CDR3 amino acids: CASSWGSGANVLTF. The CDR3 DNA reads TGCGCCAGCAGCTGGGGTTCTGGGGCCAACGTCCTGACTTTC.

This rearrangement joins TRBV2 to TRBJ2-1; D unclear. This CDR3 is built from 14 residues. The V and J ends lost 6 bases and 4 bases respectively, with 13 bases between them. From germline, CDR1 is SNHLY and CDR2 FYNNEI. CDR3 amino acids: CASSARTSYNEQFF. The CDR3 coding sequence is TGTGCCAGCAGCGCTAGGACGAGTTACAATGAGCAGTTCTTC.

This clonotype was detected a few times. The chain combines TRBV15 with TRBJ2-3; 9 positions agree with TRBD1. The CDR3 is made up of 16 amino acids. Looked up from germline, CDR1 is LNHNV and CDR2 is YYDKDF (reference sequence). Trimming took 3 bases from V and 2 from J; bases not matched to a gene: 6. The CDR3 region has the DNA TGTGCCACCAGCAGGGCCGGGACAGGGAACACAGATACGCAGTATTTT. Its protein is CATSRAGTGNTDTQYF. Complete variable domain (other parts from reference TRBV15 and TRBJ2-3): DAMVIQNPRYQVTQFGKPVTLSCSQTLNHNVMYWYQQKSSQAPKLLFHYYDKDFNNEADTPDNFQSRRPNTSFCFLDIRSPGLGDTAMYLCATSRAGTGNTDTQYFGPGTRLTVL.

A single count supports this clonotype. The CDR3 loop reads CASSLGSPYGYTF. In DNA, the CDR3 is TGTGCCAGCAGTTTGGGCAGTCCCTATGGCTACACCTTC. The chain joins TRBV28 to TRBJ1-2; D gene unclear. The V end lost 3 bases, the J end lost 4 bases, and 9 bases lay between the germline ends. CDR1 is MDHEN, CDR2 SYDVKM, per germline. This CDR3 is built from 13 residues.

This clonotype was observed a handful of times. This chain uses TRBV11-3 with TRBJ2-2, with 8 bases fitting TRBD1. The CDR3 spans 14 residues. V lost 3 bases and J lost 7; bases outside the gene matches: 4. Germline V gives CDR1 SGHNT, CDR2 YENEEA. The CDR3 nucleotides read TGTGCCAGCAGCTTGGGGACAGGTTTCGGGGAGCTGTTTTTT. Translation gives CASSLGTGFGELFF.

V gene TRBV18 combines with J gene TRBJ2-1; no reliable D call. The CDR3 contains 15 residues. The ends were cut back, 5 bases at V and 0 bases at J, with 11 bases in the middle. Germline V gives CDR1 KGHSH, CDR2 LQKENI. CDR3 sequence reads: CASSERFASYNEQFF. CDR3 DNA sequence: TGTGCCAGCTCAGAACGGTTCGCCTCCTACAATGAGCAGTTCTTC.

The V call is TRBV27, the J call TRBJ2-3; TRBD2 agrees at 7 bases. V lost 5 bases to trimming and J lost 2 bases; unmatched junction nucleotides: 7. The CDR3 is 15 amino acids. From germline, CDR1 is MNHEY and CDR2 SMNVEV (reference sequence). CDR3 in DNA: TGTGCCAGCAGTGCGCCCGGGGGGAACACAGATACGCAGTATTTT. Translated, it gives CASSAPGGNTDTQYF.

A remark on this clonotype: An end of the junction differs from the germline gene, which may be a read error. The rearrangement joins TRBV30 to TRBJ2-3, with D hard to call. Germline V lookup: CDR1 GTSNPN, CDR2 SVGIG (reference sequence). The CDR3 totals 12 residues. The CDR3 sequence is CAWSISIDTQYF. CDR3 in DNA: TGTGCCTGGAGTATTAGCATAGATACGCAGTATTTT.

The rearrangement links TRBV6-5 to TRBJ2-1; 7 nucleotides match TRBD2. The CDR3 is 16 residues long. V lost 6 bases to trimming and J lost 4 bases; unmatched junction nucleotides: 12. The germline CDR1 and CDR2 sequences are MNHEY and SVGAGI. The CDR3 protein is CASRYLRLAPYNEQFF. The CDR3 region has the DNA TGTGCCAGCAGATACCTCCGACTAGCCCCATACAATGAGCAGTTCTTC.

The chain carries TRBV6-2 or TRBV6-3 and TRBJ2-7; D is unresolved. The CDR3 has 13 amino acids. Germline V gene data show CDR1 as MNHEY and CDR2 as SVGEGT. Trimming removed 6 bases at V and 3 bases at J, with 12 bases between. In DNA, the CDR3 is TGTGCCAGCAGCCAGGCCAGCCGCTACGAGCAGTACTTC. It translates to CASSQASRYEQYF.

The rearrangement uses TRBV20-1 and TRBJ2-5; the match to TRBD2 covers 12 bases. The trim removed 2 bases at V and 5 bases at J, leaving 6 bases unmatched. CDR3 length equals 15 residues. Germline-derived CDR1 and CDR2 are DFQATT and SNEGSKA (reference sequence). DNA of the CDR3: TGCAGTGCTAGACTAGCGGGAGGGCCCATCGAGACCCAGTACTTC. As protein: CSARLAGGPIETQYF.

CDR3 DNA: TGTGCCAGCAGCTTAACCGGCAGGGACGAGACCCAGTACTTC. Protein product: CASSLTGRDETQYF. This chain uses TRBV7-6 with TRBJ2-5, with D tentatively TRBD1 or TRBD2 (5 bases each). The CDR3 loop spans 14 amino acids. Germline CDR1 reads SGHVS; CDR2 reads FNYEAQ. Trimming removed 2 bases at V and 5 bases at J, with 12 bases between.

The gene calls are TRBV6-2 or TRBV6-3 and TRBJ1-1; D call uncertain. In germline, CDR1 is MNHEY, CDR2 SVGEGT. Trimming took 6 bases from V and 5 from J, leaving 13 bases between them. The CDR3 sequence is 13 residues long. This chain's CDR3 is CASSPAMRTEAFF. CDR3 DNA: TGTGCCAGCAGCCCGGCAATGAGGACTGAAGCTTTCTTT.